A selection of T cell receptor beta chains follows, all from one sample in a study of T-cell memory formation after mild COVID-19. TCRdb re-derived calls from the 5' RACE reads in MiXCR, one entry per CDR3 protein. Of 450,000 or so distinct CDR3 sequences in the sample, around a quarter were seen once. The source material was PBMCs or a T cell subset sorted from them (not recorded which). The origin of the receptors is an adult woman who had mild COVID-19 (a few samples of this study predate the infection). Cell type and time point are not known. CDR3s include the opening cysteine and the closing phenylalanine or tryptophan. The order of the fields is J gene, V gene, D gene, clone size, CDR3 DNA, CDR3 protein. A D gene is named only where the DNA matches it firmly. Rows give clone size only sometimes, using once, few, many, or a class for an expanded clone.

J: TRBJ1-4
V: TRBV7-9
D: -
size: few
DNA: TGTGCCAGCAGCTTAGGCGGCAGCGGGGTTAATGAAAAACTGTTTTTT
CDR3: CASSLGGSGVNEKLFF

J: TRBJ2-1
V: TRBV20-1
D: -
size: once
DNA: TGCAGTGCTAGAGACAGGGGCCGTTACAATGAGCAGTTCTTC
CDR3: CSARDRGRYNEQFF

J: TRBJ1-1
V: TRBV7-9
D: -
size: few
DNA: TGTGCCAGCAGCCCACCAAACAGGGAAGACACTGAAGCTTTCTTT
CDR3: CASSPPNREDTEAFF

J: TRBJ2-1
V: TRBV9
D: TRBD1
size: many
DNA: TGTGCCAGCAGCGTAGGGACAGGGAGGAGGACCTACAATGAGCAGTTCTTC
CDR3: CASSVGTGRRTYNEQFF

J: TRBJ1-1
V: TRBV30
D: -
size: few
DNA: TGTGCCTGGAGTGGCTTCGGTGGCACTGAAGCTTTCTTT
CDR3: CAWSGFGGTEAFF

J: TRBJ2-7
V: TRBV6-5
D: -
size: few
DNA: TGTGCCAGCAGTTACGACCTGCCGAGTTCTCCTTGGGGATACGAGCAGTACTTC
CDR3: CASSYDLPSSPWGYEQYF

J: TRBJ2-3
V: TRBV11-3
D: -
size: -
DNA: TGTGCCAGCAGCCGATACCGCCGACAACGCGAAGATACGCAGTATTTT
CDR3: CASSRYRRQREDTQYF

J: TRBJ2-3
V: TRBV30
D: TRBD2
size: few
DNA: TGTGCCTGTAGACTAGCGGGTAACACAGATACGCAGTATTTT
CDR3: CACRLAGNTDTQYF

J: TRBJ2-1
V: TRBV5-1
D: -
size: few
DNA: TGCGCCAGCAGCTTGTGGGCAGGGAGCAACAATGAGCAGTTCTTC
CDR3: CASSLWAGSNNEQFF

J: TRBJ2-5
V: TRBV24-1
D: -
size: few
DNA: TGTGCCACCAGTGATTTAAGGGAGACCCAGTACTTC
CDR3: CATSDLRETQYF

J: TRBJ2-7
V: TRBV6-5
D: -
size: few
DNA: TGTGCCAGCGCCTCAAACAGTTACTACGAGCAGTACTTC
CDR3: CASASNSYYEQYF

J: TRBJ2-3
V: TRBV18
D: -
size: once
DNA: TGTGCCAGCTCACAAAGCGGAATGGGTGGTGATACGCAGTATTTT
CDR3: CASSQSGMGGDTQYF

J: TRBJ2-5
V: TRBV10-3
D: -
size: few
DNA: TGTGCCATCAGTTCAGTGAATCAAGAGACCCAGTACTTC
CDR3: CAISSVNQETQYF

J: TRBJ1-1
V: TRBV5-1
D: -
size: few
DNA: TGCGCCAGCAGCTCCTCTTTTGGAGGCACTGAAGCTTTCTTT
CDR3: CASSSSFGGTEAFF

J: TRBJ2-2
V: TRBV2
D: -
size: -
DNA: TGTGCCAGCAGAGGGGGGGACCTCACCGGGGAGCTGTTTTTT
CDR3: CASRGGDLTGELFF

J: TRBJ2-1
V: TRBV12-3/TRBV12-4
D: TRBD1
size: -
DNA: TGTGCCAGCAGTTTAAGGACAGGGCAGAATGAGCAGTTCTTC
CDR3: CASSLRTGQNEQFF

J: TRBJ2-2
V: TRBV7-3
D: TRBD2
size: -
DNA: TGTGCCAGCAGCTCGTTAGCGGGGGAGAACACCGGGGAGCTGTTTTTT
CDR3: CASSSLAGENTGELFF

J: TRBJ1-1
V: TRBV24-1
D: -
size: -
DNA: TGTGCCACCAGTGATTTGCTCACTAGAGAAGCTTTCTTT
CDR3: CATSDLLTREAFF

J: TRBJ2-1
V: TRBV2
D: -
size: -
DNA: TGTGCCGCAGGGGGGTCCCGGCGTGATGAGCAGTTCTTC
CDR3: CAAGGSRRDEQFF

J: TRBJ1-4
V: TRBV18
D: TRBD1
size: -
DNA: TGTGCCAGCTCACCCGCCACAGGGGCGACTAATGAAAAACTGTTTTTT
CDR3: CASSPATGATNEKLFF

J: TRBJ1-6
V: TRBV4-2
D: -
size: few
DNA: TGTGCCAGCAGCGCCTCTGTGACCGAGGATTCACCCCTCCACTTT
CDR3: CASSASVTEDSPLHF

J: TRBJ2-7
V: TRBV30
D: TRBD1
size: -
DNA: TGTGCCTGGGAACCGGGACAGGGAACGTTCGAGCAGTACTTC
CDR3: CAWEPGQGTFEQYF

J: TRBJ2-3
V: TRBV6-1
D: -
size: few
DNA: TGTGCCAGCAGTCGACGGGAGATCACAGATACGCAGTATTTT
CDR3: CASSRREITDTQYF

J: TRBJ2-5
V: TRBV5-1
D: -
size: -
DNA: TGCGCCAGCAGCTACAGGACAGCCCCCCAAGAGACCCAGTACTTC
CDR3: CASSYRTAPQETQYF

J: TRBJ2-3
V: TRBV7-8
D: TRBD2
size: -
DNA: TGTGCCAGCAGCCGCAGGGCTAGCGGATTCACAGATACGCAGTATTTT
CDR3: CASSRRASGFTDTQYF

J: TRBJ1-2
V: TRBV21-1
D: -
size: -
DNA: TGTGCCAGCAGGTGCCCGAGGGCAGGCGACTATGGCTACACCTTC
CDR3: CASRCPRAGDYGYTF

J: TRBJ2-7
V: TRBV4-1
D: TRBD2
size: -
DNA: TGCGCCAGCAGCCAACGCAGGACTAGCGGGTTTTACGAGCAGTACTTC
CDR3: CASSQRRTSGFYEQYF

J: TRBJ1-2
V: TRBV15
D: -
size: few
DNA: TGTGCCACCAGCAGCGGGGGACGAAAGACCTATGGCTACACCTTC
CDR3: CATSSGGRKTYGYTF

J: TRBJ2-7
V: TRBV7-6
D: -
size: few
DNA: TGTGCCAGCAGCGGTCAGAGGAATTCCTCCTACGAGCAGTACTTC
CDR3: CASSGQRNSSYEQYF

J: TRBJ2-1
V: TRBV9
D: -
size: -
DNA: TGTGCCAGCAGCCAGACCCAATATGGGTACAATGAGCAGTTCTTC
CDR3: CASSQTQYGYNEQFF

J: TRBJ2-3
V: TRBV6-5
D: -
size: -
DNA: TGTGCCAGCCTTAAGGGGGGCGCGAGCACAGATACGCAGTATTTT
CDR3: CASLKGGASTDTQYF

J: TRBJ2-1
V: TRBV7-2
D: -
size: -
DNA: TGTGCCAGCAAAGGACAGAGCTCCTACAATGAGCAGTTCTTC
CDR3: CASKGQSSYNEQFF

J: TRBJ2-5
V: TRBV7-3
D: TRBD1
size: -
DNA: TGTGCCAGCAGCGCCGAGACAGGGAGCAAGACCCAGTACTTC
CDR3: CASSAETGSKTQYF

J: TRBJ2-7
V: TRBV6-2/TRBV6-3
D: -
size: -
DNA: TGTGCCAGCAGTTACGTAGGAGGCGAGCAGTACTTC
CDR3: CASSYVGGEQYF

J: TRBJ1-2
V: TRBV20-1
D: -
size: -
DNA: TGCAGTGCTAGACAGGGCTATGGCTACACCTTC
CDR3: CSARQGYGYTF

J: TRBJ2-3
V: TRBV10-3
D: -
size: -
DNA: TGTGCCATCAGTGAGTCCCTTGGGGGAGCTATCACAGATACGCAGTATTTT
CDR3: CAISESLGGAITDTQYF

J: TRBJ1-5
V: TRBV20-1
D: -
size: few
DNA: TGCAGTGCTAGTATAGGGACGGGGCCCCAGCATTTT
CDR3: CSASIGTGPQHF

J: TRBJ2-1
V: TRBV3-1
D: -
size: -
DNA: TGTGCCAGCAGCTACTTTAGTTCCGGACAGCCCTCCTACAATGAGCAGTTCTTC
CDR3: CASSYFSSGQPSYNEQFF

J: TRBJ1-1
V: TRBV12-3/TRBV12-4
D: -
size: -
DNA: TGTGCCAGCAGTTTAGTCCGTACTTACAGGGAGAGTCGGGGCACTGAAGCTTTCTTT
CDR3: CASSLVRTYRESRGTEAFF

J: TRBJ2-2
V: TRBV6-2/TRBV6-3
D: -
size: -
DNA: TGTGCCAGCAGTTACTCGACCACCGGGGAGCTGTTTTTT
CDR3: CASSYSTTGELFF

J: TRBJ2-3
V: TRBV7-2
D: -
size: -
DNA: TGTGCCAGCAGCTTCAAAACTAGGCCAGATACGCAGTATTTT
CDR3: CASSFKTRPDTQYF

J: TRBJ2-3
V: TRBV12-3/TRBV12-4
D: -
size: -
DNA: TGTGCCAGCAGTCCCCAATCCACCACAGATACGCAGTATTTT
CDR3: CASSPQSTTDTQYF

J: TRBJ2-3
V: TRBV5-4
D: -
size: few
DNA: TGTGCCAGCAGCTTTGCGTCCGGGGCGAACACAGATACGCAGTATTTT
CDR3: CASSFASGANTDTQYF

J: TRBJ2-1
V: TRBV6-5
D: TRBD2
size: -
DNA: TGTGCCAGCAGTTACGATCTAGCGGGAGCCGCGAACTACAATGAGCAGTTCTTC
CDR3: CASSYDLAGAANYNEQFF

J: TRBJ2-7
V: TRBV3-1
D: -
size: -
DNA: TGTGCCAGCAGCCAAGATCGACCTTCCACCGAGCAGTACTTC
CDR3: CASSQDRPSTEQYF

J: TRBJ1-1
V: TRBV3-1
D: -
size: -
DNA: TGTGCCAGCAGCCCGTCTTCTGCGGGGGCTCACACTGAAGCTTTCTTT
CDR3: CASSPSSAGAHTEAFF

J: TRBJ2-3
V: TRBV5-1
D: TRBD1
size: few
DNA: TGCGCCAGCAGCTTACAGGGGTATAGCACAGATACGCAGTATTTT
CDR3: CASSLQGYSTDTQYF

J: TRBJ2-1
V: TRBV5-1
D: TRBD1
size: few
DNA: TGCGCCAGCAGCTTGGATCAGGGGACAGGGGGCAATGAGCAGTTCTTC
CDR3: CASSLDQGTGGNEQFF

J: TRBJ2-7
V: TRBV7-8
D: -
size: few
DNA: TGTGCCAGCAGCCCAGAGACAGGTTCGTCCGAGCAGTACTTC
CDR3: CASSPETGSSEQYF

J: TRBJ2-1
V: TRBV5-1
D: -
size: -
DNA: TGCGCCAGCAGCGTGGAGGGTGGCAATGAGCAGTTCTTC
CDR3: CASSVEGGNEQFF

J: TRBJ2-3
V: TRBV5-1
D: -
size: few
DNA: TGCGCCAGCAGCCCCCAGGGTATTAAAGATACGCAGTATTTT
CDR3: CASSPQGIKDTQYF

J: TRBJ2-3
V: TRBV7-2
D: TRBD2
size: -
DNA: TGTGCCAGCAGGTCCTCTAGCGGGAGCTTAAGGACAGATACGCAGTATTTT
CDR3: CASRSSSGSLRTDTQYF

J: TRBJ2-1
V: TRBV5-1
D: TRBD1
size: many
DNA: TGCGCCAGCAGCGCGGACAGGAGCTCCTACAATGAGCAGTTCTTC
CDR3: CASSADRSSYNEQFF